The rows below give T cell receptor beta chains drawn from one sample of a study of blood T cell repertoires in COVID-19. The assay was immunoSEQ multiplex PCR, and TCRdb's table has in-frame clones only and misses some. The data contain hundreds of thousands of clones, about 86% of them singletons. The sequenced sample consisted of PBMCs or T cells enriched from blood (not recorded which). All receptors come from a woman aged 45-60 years in a cohort exposed to, infected with or recovered from COVID-19 (not recorded which). The CDR3 runs from the conserved cysteine through the conserved F or W. The order of the fields is CDR3 protein, V gene, J gene, clone size. Part of the rows lack a size; the others show once, few, many or a class for expanded clones.

CASSPGAGNTIYF	TRBV7-2	TRBJ1-3	-
CASSPAQDSRYNEQFF	TRBV7-2	TRBJ2-1	-
CASSRGTVRETQYF	TRBV9	TRBJ2-5	few
CASSASLTGRSYGYTF	TRBV2	TRBJ1-2	-
CASPPGQPLEALHF	TRBV25-1	TRBJ1-6	-
CASSGQGISGELFF	TRBV5-1	TRBJ2-2	-
CASSPSLAGGLETQYF	TRBV7-7	TRBJ2-5	-
CASSQLQGGGNEKLFF	TRBV4-3	TRBJ1-4	once
CASSIAGTKGTQYF	TRBV19	TRBJ2-5	-
CASSQKGVSGNTIYF	TRBV7-9	TRBJ1-3	many
CASSNYRGINEKLFF	TRBV5-1	TRBJ1-4	-
CASSQVRSGMEPQHF	TRBV14	TRBJ1-5	-
CATSDYRAHYGYTF	TRBV24-1	TRBJ1-2	-
CASRDRDRGSHGYGYTF	TRBV3-1/TRBV3-2	TRBJ1-2	-
CASRTGSYNEQFF	TRBV6-5	TRBJ2-1	-
CASSISGENGYTF	TRBV19	TRBJ1-2	-
CASDRLNMGEQYF	TRBV28	TRBJ2-7	once
CASSQDGGHGGYTF	TRBV4-2	TRBJ1-2	-
CASSLGLAGGTGYTGELFF	TRBV5-6	TRBJ2-2	-
CASSPTPQGAYGYTF	TRBV19	TRBJ1-2	-
CASSLVGSSGGEQYF	TRBV7-6	TRBJ2-7	-
CASSLSGTVNTEAFF	TRBV7-3	TRBJ1-1	-
CASSSPGTGGAYEQYF	TRBV28	TRBJ2-7	-
CASSPRAQGLSGNTIYF	TRBV7-2	TRBJ1-3	-
CASSSSQPRTGTNTEAFF	TRBV19	TRBJ1-1	-
CASSHVGANTEAFF	TRBV3-1/TRBV3-2	TRBJ1-1	-
CASRLGQPNTEAFF	TRBV7-3	TRBJ1-1	-
CAISEQGANEQYF	TRBV10-3	TRBJ2-7	-
CASRGAAIVLEQYF	TRBV2	TRBJ2-7	-
CASAEAASNEKLFF	TRBV11-3	TRBJ1-4	once
CASRRLAGGLKTQYF	TRBV28	TRBJ2-5	-
CASSLEKNGQGLYGYTF	TRBV5-4	TRBJ1-2	few
CASSPTSGGATENIQYF	TRBV3-1/TRBV3-2	TRBJ2-4	-
CASSWLGQDNYGYTF	TRBV5-6	TRBJ1-2	-
CANPPGVLWTEAFF	TRBV19	TRBJ1-1	-
CASSPGGGGEYF	TRBV11-2	TRBJ2-3	-